Listed here is a single TCR beta chain. This record belongs to a study of T cell changes during pregnancy in multiple sclerosis. Profiled with immunoSEQ multiplex PCR; TCRdb holds only in-frame clones, not every one. The table has about 52,000 clones, about 92% seen once. In germline, CDR1 is MNHNS, CDR2 SASEGT. Trimming removed 4 bases at V and 0 bases at J, with 19 bases between. The CDR3 runs 19 residues. The starting material was CD4+ T cells from peripheral blood mononuclear cells, obtained in the third trimester of pregnancy. The TCR sequence derives from a female donor with multiple sclerosis, enrolled in a pregnancy study. The chain recombines TRBV6-1 with TRBJ2-6; tentatively, D is TRBD1 (5 bases). As DNA, the CDR3 is TGTGCCAGCAGTGCCCTAAGAAGGGCCAGGGCCTCTGGGGCCAACGTCCTGACTTTC. It codes for CASSALRRARASGANVLTF.